This T cell receptor (beta chain) comes out of a study of control samples from healthy donors and cancer patients. Some clones are missing from TCRdb's copy, which holds only in-frame ones; the method was immunoSEQ multiplex PCR. The sample consists of thousands of clones, 90% to 95% of them appearing once. The material sequenced was PBMCs. The TCR comes from a man in his 60s with colorectal cancer.

CDR3: CASSKLPGQAPTEAFF. The CDR3 DNA reads as TGTGCCAGCAGCAAACTTCCGGGACAGGCACCCACTGAAGCTTTCTTT. V gene TRBV9 combines with J gene TRBJ1-1; TRBD1 aligns across 8 bases. CDR3 size: 16 residues. CDR1 is SGDLS and CDR2 is YYNGEE in the germline V gene. Losses at the gene ends were 4 bases for V and 4 bases for J; bases not matched to a gene: 12. Complete variable domain (other parts from reference TRBV9 and TRBJ1-1): DSGVTQTPKHLITATGQRVTLRCSPRSGDLSVYWYQQSLDQGLQFLIQYYNGEERAKGNILERFSAQQFPDLHSELNLSSLELGDSALYFCASSKLPGQAPTEAFFGQGTRLTVV.